This TCR beta chain is from a study of blood T cell repertoires in COVID-19. The overall study: Sites across the United States, Italy and Spain contributed samples from acute and convalescent COVID-19. The analysed material was cDNA or gDNA that came from T cells, B-cell-depleted T cells, or PBMCs.

In the original workflow: Amplification of reference gene primers was used by the study to estimate nucleated cell counts. Repertoires were generated with immunoSEQ multiplex PCR, while TCRdb's copy carries only in-frame clones and drops some. That table supplies the V and J calls and clone size; D and trimming were determined from the DNA. The repertoire holds 100,000 to 120,000 clones, with less than 75% as singletons. The CDR3 loop spans 13 amino acids. Trimming shortened V by 5 bases and J by 7 bases, and 15 bases separated the two germline ends. Germline lookup yields CDR1 SGHRS and CDR2 YFSETQ.

This receptor was taken from a middle-aged woman with acute or convalescent COVID-19. The V call is TRBV5-1, the J call TRBJ1-1; D not certain. Specimen: peripheral blood. The CDR3 loop is CASREKMSLEAFF. The DNA for the CDR3 is TGCGCCAGCAGAGAAAAAATGAGCCTTGAAGCTTTCTTT.